The clone carrying this T cell receptor beta chain occurred many times. Germline V lookup: CDR1 SGHVS, CDR2 FQNEAQ. This CDR3 spans 15 amino acids. V was pared by 8 bases and J by 8 bases, with 16 bases of the junction left unmatched. Arm-PCR of CDR3 regions and iRepertoire HTBI primers were the basis on which TCR beta libraries were built. MiXCR, applied by TCRdb to the multiplex PCR reads, yields one record per CDR3 protein. The sample holds over 300,000 distinct CDR3 sequences, about 18% seen once. Time point denoted: persistent/refractory GD, antithyroid drugs over 5 years with positive TRAb. TCR sequences were obtained from RNA taken from PBMCs. From an endocrinology department in Xi'an, China, came the patients. These data come from a study of regulatory T cells in long-lasting Graves disease.

The receptor was derived from a female donor with Graves disease. Material: peripheral blood mononuclear cells (PBMCs), obtained when the disease was refractory, from a patient treated with antithyroid drugs. J is TRBJ2-5 and V is TRBV7-8; the match to TRBD2 covers 8 bases. CDR3 coding DNA: TGTGCCAGCGAACCGGGACTAGGCCTCGGGGGAACCCAGTACTTC. Residues: CASEPGLGLGGTQYF.